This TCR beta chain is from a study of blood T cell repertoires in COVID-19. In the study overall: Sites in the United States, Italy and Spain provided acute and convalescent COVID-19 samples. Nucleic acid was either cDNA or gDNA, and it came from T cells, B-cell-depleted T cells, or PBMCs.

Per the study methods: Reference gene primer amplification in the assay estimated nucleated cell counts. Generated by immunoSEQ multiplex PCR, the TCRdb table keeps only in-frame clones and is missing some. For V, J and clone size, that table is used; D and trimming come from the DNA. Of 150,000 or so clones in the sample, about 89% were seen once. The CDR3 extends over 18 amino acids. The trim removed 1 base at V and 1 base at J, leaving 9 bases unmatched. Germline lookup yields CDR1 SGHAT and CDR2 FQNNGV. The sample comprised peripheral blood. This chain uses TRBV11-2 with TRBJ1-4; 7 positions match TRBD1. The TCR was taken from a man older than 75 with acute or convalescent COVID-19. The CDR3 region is CASSLGLRGLRTNEKLFF. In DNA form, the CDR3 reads TGTGCCAGCAGCTTAGGGCTCAGGGGGTTGAGAACTAATGAAAAACTGTTTTTT.